Below are 5 T cell receptor beta chains sequenced from a single sample in a study of T cells in Graves' hyperthyroidism and ophthalmopathy. There were TCR beta CDR3 regions amplified from RNA transcripts. Using the HTBI primer set, a first-round RT-PCR was run on the TCR CDR3. TCRdb fed the multiplex PCR reads into MiXCR, producing one record per CDR3 protein. This sample carries more than 650,000 distinct CDR3 sequences, 12% to 15% of them seen once, and the ten largest clones take roughly a tenth. Material: blood. These receptors originate from a woman between 18 and 29 years old with Graves' hyperthyroidism.

This clonotype appeared many times. The chain is built from TRBV12-3 or TRBV12-4 and TRBJ2-1, with D perhaps TRBD2 (6 bases). There are 14 residues in the CDR3. Trimming removed 7 bases at V and 4 bases at J, with 14 bases between. The DNA of the CDR3 is TGTGCCAGCATCCGGGACTTCGTATACAATGAGCAGTTCTTC. Its protein product is CASIRDFVYNEQFF.

This clonotype was counted a few times. The chain couples TRBV20-1 to TRBJ1-5, with TRBD1 matching 8 bases. CDR1 and CDR2 (germline): DFQATT, SNEGSKA (reference sequence). This CDR3 is built from 15 residues. V shed 1 base, J shed 5 bases, and the junction held 7 bases outside the gene matches. CDR3 region: CSARVLGQGDQPQHF. For the CDR3, the DNA is TGCAGTGCTAGAGTACTTGGACAGGGTGATCAGCCCCAGCATTTT.

This clonotype appeared a few times. The V gene is TRBV30, the J gene TRBJ2-1; D is possibly TRBD1 (5 bases). Trimming stripped 2 bases from V and 3 bases from J, with 14 bases between. From germline, CDR1 is GTSNPN and CDR2 SVGIG (reference sequence). The length of the CDR3 is 15 residues. The CDR3 DNA sequence: TGTGCCTGGAGTCCTGGGATCAGGGACTACAATGAGCAGTTCTTC. Protein sequence: CAWSPGIRDYNEQFF. Full variable domain (outside the CDR3, taken from reference TRBV30 and TRBJ2-1): SQTIHQWPATLVQPVGSPLSLECTVEGTSNPNLYWYRQAAGRGLQLLFYSVGIGQISSEVPQNLSASRPQDRQFILSSKKLLLSDSGFYLCAWSPGIRDYNEQFFGPGTRLTVL.

This clonotype was observed a handful of times. The V call is TRBV7-9, the J call TRBJ2-1, with no clear D. Germline V gives CDR1 SEHNR, CDR2 FQNEAQ (reference sequence). Between the trimmed V and J ends, which lost 1 base and 7 bases, there was a span of 8 bases. The CDR3 extends over 13 amino acids. The CDR3 DNA reads TGTGCCAGCAGCTTAGTGTCCTGGAATGAGCAGTTCTTC. Translating gives CASSLVSWNEQFF.

The sample holds many counts of this clonotype. V is TRBV20-1 and J is TRBJ2-1; 11 bases fit TRBD2. With V trimmed by 3 bases and J by 4 bases, 8 bases remained unmatched. The CDR3 is 16 amino acids. Germline loops: CDR1 DFQATT, CDR2 SNEGSKA (reference sequence). The CDR3 DNA reads as TGCAGTGCTAGTCCTAGCGGGAGGACCAAGTACAATGAGCAGTTCTTC. Its translation: CSASPSGRTKYNEQFF.